The 28 T cell receptor beta chains given below trace back to one sample, sequenced in a study of T-cell memory formation after mild COVID-19. MiXCR, run by TCRdb on the 5' RACE reads, gives a single entry per CDR3 protein. This table holds 500,000 to 600,000 distinct CDR3 sequences, about a sixth found once. Sample: PBMCs or a T cell subset sorted from them (not recorded which). These receptors came from an adult woman who had mild COVID-19 (a few samples of this study predate the infection). Cell type and time point are not known.

This clonotype was observed a few times. CDR3 nucleotide sequence: TGTGCCAGCAGCCGGACTAGCGGGGTATCCGGCACAGATACGCAGTATTTT. This gives the protein CASSRTSGVSGTDTQYF. The chain couples TRBV7-9 to TRBJ2-3, with 12 bases that match TRBD2. Trimming cost V 5 bases and J 1 base; bases outside gene matches: 7. Germline CDR1 reads SEHNR; CDR2 reads FQNEAQ (reference sequence). There are 17 residues in the CDR3.

This clonotype has just a few counts. The CDR3 sequence: CASSPQETGGFGYTF. CDR3 sequence (DNA): TGTGCCAGCTCACCACAGGAGACAGGGGGCTTTGGCTACACCTTC. The rearrangement joins TRBV18 to TRBJ1-2; 10 positions match TRBD1. The germline V gene encodes CDR1 KGHSH and CDR2 LQKENI. The CDR3 covers 15 residues. V was clipped by 1 base and J by 7 bases; unmatched bases: 6.

The chain combines TRBV3-1 with TRBJ2-1; 8 bases match TRBD2. The V gene's germline CDR1 is LGHDT and CDR2 YNNKEL (reference sequence). The CDR3 is 16 amino acids. V gave up 4 bases and J gave up 9 bases; unmatched junction bases: 14. CDR3 region: CASSRRPGLGSLEQFF. CDR3 DNA sequence: TGTGCCAGCAGCCGCCGACCGGGACTAGGTTCACTTGAGCAGTTCTTC.

This chain connects TRBV5-6 to TRBJ1-5; D uncertain. Germline-derived CDR1 and CDR2 are SGHDT and YYEEEE. V was pared by 1 base and J by 5 bases, with 7 bases between. The CDR3 length is 13 residues. CDR3 amino acids: CASSLRPDQPQHF. CDR3 DNA: TGTGCCAGCAGCTTGCGGCCAGATCAGCCCCAGCATTTT.

This clonotype was seen a few times. The chain couples TRBV13 to TRBJ1-1; TRBD1 might be the D (6 bases). CDR3 size: 15 residues. Deletions cut 5 bases from V and 0 bases from J, with 13 bases between. CDR1 PRHDT and CDR2 FYEKMQ come from the germline V gene (reference sequence). Here the CDR3 reads CASSPGVLMNTEAFF. The CDR3 coding sequence is TGTGCCAGCAGCCCAGGGGTCCTCATGAACACTGAAGCTTTCTTT. The full variable domain, with the rest looked up from reference TRBV13 and TRBJ1-1, is AAGVIQSPRHLIKEKRETATLKCYPIPRHDTVYWYQQGPGQDPQFLISFYEKMQSDKGSIPDRFSAQQFSDYHSELNMSSLELGDSALYFCASSPGVLMNTEAFFGQGTRLTVV.

This clonotype came up a few times. The V and J genes are TRBV7-9 and TRBJ1-4; D perhaps matches TRBD1 (5 bases). Germline values: CDR1 SEHNR, CDR2 FQNEAQ (reference sequence). The CDR3 consists of 15 residues. Trimming took off 2 bases at V and 8 bases at J, with 15 bases between the two ends. CDR3 nucleotides: TGTGCCAGCAGCTTATGGCGACAGACGATAGAAAAACTGTTTTTT. This encodes CASSLWRQTIEKLFF.

This clonotype occurred a few times. This chain links TRBV4-3 with TRBJ2-7; 7 bases are a match to TRBD1. CDR1 is LGHNA, CDR2 YSLEER, per germline. V lost 0 bases and J lost 3; bases outside the gene matches: 11. The CDR3 extends over 17 amino acids. The CDR3 is CASSQEASDRSHYEQYF. The CDR3 DNA follows: TGCGCCAGCAGCCAAGAGGCCTCGGACAGGTCCCACTACGAGCAGTACTTC.

V usage is TRBV21-1 and J usage is TRBJ2-5. TRBV21-1 is marked as a pseudogene. The CDR3 runs to 17 residues. DNA of the CDR3: TGTGCCAGCAGCAAAGGATTTGGAAATAGATTGGAGGAGACCCAGTACTTC. Translated, it gives CASSKGFGNRLEETQYF.

This clonotype showed up just a few times. The chain is built from TRBV9 and TRBJ2-2; D unresolved. With 1 base removed from V and 7 bases from J, the gap between germline ends came to 8 bases. Germline lookup yields CDR1 SGDLS and CDR2 YYNGEE. This CDR3 contains 13 residues. In DNA, the CDR3 is TGTGCCAGCAGCGTAAGAATGGGCGGGGAGCTGTTTTTT. It encodes CASSVRMGGELFF.

The chain combines TRBV6-5 with TRBJ1-2, with 8 bases aligning to TRBD1. CDR1 and CDR2 (germline): MNHEY, SVGAGI. The CDR3 has 15 amino acids. With 5 bases clipped from V and 5 bases from J, the junction kept 10 bases outside the gene matches. The CDR3 DNA follows: TGTGCCAGCAGTGCTTCGGGAGGACAGGGTTATGGCTACACCTTC. Residues: CASSASGGQGYGYTF.

The V call is TRBV7-2, the J call TRBJ2-7, with a tentative D call TRBD2 (6 bases). V gave up 1 base and J gave up 5 bases, with 15 bases separating them. The CDR3 covers 15 residues. Looked up from germline, CDR1 is SGHTA and CDR2 is FQGNSA. CDR3 region: CASSLDGSGFDEQYF. The CDR3 DNA reads TGTGCCAGCAGCTTAGACGGGAGTGGTTTCGACGAGCAGTACTTC.

This clonotype has at least ten counts. The chain joins TRBV5-1 to TRBJ2-2, with 12 positions matching TRBD2. CDR3 size: 15 residues. Germline CDR1 is SGHRS and CDR2 is YFSETQ. V dropped 9 bases and J dropped 7; count of bases not matched to a gene: 10. The CDR3 spells CATSSGGAADGELFF. Written as DNA, the CDR3 is TGCGCCACCTCTAGCGGGGGGGCCGCGGACGGGGAGCTGTTTTTT.

J is TRBJ2-7 and V is TRBV30; the match to TRBD1 covers 7 bases. CDR1 GTSNPN and CDR2 SVGIG come from the germline V gene (reference sequence). J lost 3 bases, V lost 2 bases, and 7 bases had no gene match. The CDR3 runs to 14 residues. This chain's CDR3 is CAWSPGTVHYEQYF. In nucleotides, the CDR3 is TGTGCCTGGAGTCCCGGGACAGTCCACTACGAGCAGTACTTC.

V usage is TRBV12-3 or TRBV12-4 and J usage is TRBJ1-5; D may be TRBD1 (5 bases). V was clipped by 6 bases and J by 6 bases, with 12 bases between them. The CDR3 loop spans 13 amino acids. The CDR3 region is CASSRTIGQPQHF. The CDR3 nucleotides are TGTGCCAGCAGCCGGACAATTGGTCAGCCCCAGCATTTT.

The V call is TRBV7-2, the J call TRBJ1-2; D not resolved. Trimming removed 4 bases at V and 3 bases at J, with 15 bases between. CDR1 and CDR2 (germline): SGHTA, FQGNSA. The CDR3 has 15 amino acids. Here the CDR3 DNA reads TGTGCCAGCAGCTCCCTAGACCTGGGGTACTATGGCTACACCTTC. This sequence encodes CASSSLDLGYYGYTF.

This clonotype was recorded a few times. The V call is TRBV3-1, the J call TRBJ1-1; D possibly corresponds to TRBD1 (6 bases). Germline V CDR1 and CDR2: LGHDT, YNNKEL (reference sequence). The CDR3 is 17 amino acids. Trimming pared 3 bases from V and 1 base from J, leaving 18 bases between. In DNA, the CDR3 is TGTGCCAGCAGCCACGAACAGGGTGTGGTCCGGAACACTGAAGCTTTCTTT. Translating it yields CASSHEQGVVRNTEAFF.

The genes are TRBV4-2 and TRBJ2-7, with 13 nucleotides matching TRBD2. The CDR3 contains 16 residues. Per germline, CDR1 LGHNA and CDR2 YNFKEQ. With V trimmed by 3 bases and J by 5 bases, 7 bases remained unmatched. The CDR3 DNA is TGTGCCAGCAGCCATAAACTAGCGGGAGGGCCCAACGAGCAGTACTTC. It specifies CASSHKLAGGPNEQYF.

J is TRBJ2-2 and V is TRBV14, with TRBD1 identical over 7 bases. In germline, CDR1 is SGHDN, CDR2 FVKESK. Trimming removed 4 bases from V and 6 bases from J; junction bases left unmatched: 8. There are 15 residues in the CDR3. CDR3 coding DNA: TGTGCCAGCAGCCCCAGACAGGGTAATTCCGGGGAGCTGTTTTTT. Encoded protein: CASSPRQGNSGELFF.

The chain has TRBV19 and TRBJ1-1; D remains ambiguous. Germline CDR1 and CDR2: LNHDA and SQIVND (reference sequence). V was clipped by 5 bases and J by 3 bases, with 13 bases between them. The CDR3 is 14 residues long. The CDR3 loop is CASSPSGLDTEAFF. For the CDR3, the DNA is TGTGCCAGTAGTCCTTCGGGTTTGGACACTGAAGCTTTCTTT.

This clonotype was recorded a few times. The V call is TRBV24-1, the J call TRBJ1-5; D unresolved. The CDR3 extends over 15 amino acids. The germline gives CDR1 KGHDR, CDR2 SFDVKD. Trimming took off 2 bases at V and 1 base at J, with 8 bases between the two ends. This CDR3 reads CATSDSDGSNQPQHF. CDR3 DNA sequence: TGTGCCACCAGTGATTCGGACGGGAGCAATCAGCCCCAGCATTTT.

As DNA, the CDR3 is TGTGCCAGCAGTTATAGTCAGCGGACAGGGGTTATCTACGAGCAGTACTTC. Protein: CASSYSQRTGVIYEQYF. V and J are TRBV6-5 and TRBJ2-7; TRBD1 matches 9 bases. This CDR3 is built from 17 residues. Germline V gene sequence: CDR1 MNHEY, CDR2 SVGAGI. Trimming cost V 3 bases and J 3 bases; bases outside gene matches: 12.

There are a few counts of this clonotype. The chain links TRBV6-5 to TRBJ2-7, with 10 bases aligning to TRBD1. The CDR3 has 14 residues. The trim removed 7 bases at V and 2 bases at J, leaving 5 bases unmatched. Looked up from germline, CDR1 is MNHEY and CDR2 is SVGAGI. The CDR3 DNA follows: TGTGCCAGCACAGGGGGACAGGGGCCCTACGAGCAGTACTTC. It encodes CASTGGQGPYEQYF.

The V and J genes are TRBV4-3 and TRBJ1-4; no reliable D call. V was clipped by 2 bases and J by 8 bases, with 12 bases between them. Germline V gene data show CDR1 as LGHNA and CDR2 as YSLEER. This CDR3 has 14 amino acids. The CDR3 is CASSQSRGAEKLFF. The CDR3 DNA reads TGCGCCAGCAGCCAATCGCGAGGCGCGGAAAAACTGTTTTTT.

This clonotype rates as medium-sized. The chain recombines TRBV12-3 or TRBV12-4 with TRBJ2-7, with TRBD1 identical over 9 bases. Trimming at V came to 5 bases and at J to 3 bases, leaving 11 bases not matched to a gene. The CDR3 length is 16 residues. CDR3 DNA: TGTGCCAGCAGTCCAGCCGGGACAGGGTTTCTCTACGAGCAGTACTTC. Translating it yields CASSPAGTGFLYEQYF.

This clonotype occurred a few times. V is TRBV15 and J is TRBJ2-2; 7 bases are a match to TRBD1. With V trimmed by 0 bases and J by 0 bases, 4 bases remained unmatched. The CDR3 is 17 residues long. Germline CDR1 LNHNV, CDR2 YYDKDF (reference sequence). CDR3 DNA sequence: TGTGCCACCAGCAGAGATTCCGGGACAGCGAACACCGGGGAGCTGTTTTTT. Translated: CATSRDSGTANTGELFF.

This rearrangement joins TRBV12-3 or TRBV12-4 to TRBJ2-1; D gene ambiguous. Trimming cost V 6 bases and J 0 bases, with 6 bases left between them. The CDR3 contains 13 residues. The CDR3 spells CASRSPSYNEQFF. As DNA, the CDR3 is TGTGCCAGCAGATCCCCCTCCTACAATGAGCAGTTCTTC.

There are a few counts of this clonotype. J is TRBJ2-7 and V is TRBV29-1, with no clear D. The CDR3 has 14 amino acids. Trimming took 1 base from V and 4 from J, leaving 14 bases between them. Germline V gives CDR1 SQVTM, CDR2 ANQGSEA. CDR3: CSVEGSSGRYEQYF. The CDR3 region has the DNA TGCAGCGTTGAAGGCTCCAGTGGACGGTACGAGCAGTACTTC.

The chain employs TRBV11-2 and TRBJ2-3; TRBD2 aligns across 13 bases. Germline loops: CDR1 SGHAT, CDR2 FQNNGV. With V trimmed by 6 bases and J by 3 bases, 6 bases remained unmatched. The CDR3 loop spans 16 amino acids. The CDR3, as DNA: TGTGCCAGCAGACGGACTAGCGGGGGACCTACAGATACGCAGTATTTT. Translation: CASRRTSGGPTDTQYF.